These 4 T cell receptor beta chains were sequenced from one sample in a study of blood T cell repertoires in COVID-19. The method was immunoSEQ multiplex PCR; TCRdb's version includes in-frame clones alone and lacks a portion of them. The repertoire holds fewer than 400,000 clones, with more than 70% as singletons. The sequenced sample was peripheral blood. These receptors were collected from a man aged 25-45 years with active or convalescent COVID-19.

The chain combines TRBV28 with TRBJ2-4, with D perhaps TRBD2 (6 bases). The CDR3 totals 18 residues. V lost 5 bases, J lost 0 bases, and 20 bases lay in between. Germline V lookup: CDR1 MDHEN, CDR2 SYDVKM. The CDR3, as DNA: TGTGCCAGCAGTCCCAGTCATTTGCGGAGGGTAGCCAAAAACATTCAGTACTTC. Amino acid sequence: CASSPSHLRRVAKNIQYF.

The J gene is TRBJ2-7, the V gene TRBV7-2; D possibly corresponds to TRBD2 (5 bases). The V end lost 1 base, the J end lost 2 bases, and 12 bases lay between the germline ends. The CDR3 extends over 15 amino acids. Germline loops: CDR1 SGHTA, CDR2 FQGNSA. In DNA form, the CDR3 reads TGTGCCAGCAGCTTAGGCCGGGGTCCAACCTACGAGCAGTACTTC. Encoded protein: CASSLGRGPTYEQYF.

The chain carries TRBV9 and TRBJ2-5, with D possibly TRBD2 on 6 matching bases. The germline V gene has CDR1 SGDLS and CDR2 YYNGEE. There are 15 residues in the CDR3. V lost 5 bases and J 5 bases, leaving 19 bases between the germline ends. Here the CDR3 DNA reads TGTGCCAGCAGGGGAAGACTAGTCCCCCGGGAGACCCAGTACTTC. It codes for CASRGRLVPRETQYF.

The gene calls are TRBV11-2 and TRBJ1-3, with a possible D match to TRBD1 (6 bases). Trimming cost V 4 bases and J 0 bases, with 16 bases left between them. The length of the CDR3 is 17 residues. Germline V gene lookup returns CDR1 SGHAT and CDR2 FQNNGV. CDR3 DNA sequence: TGTGCCAGCAGCTCCCCGACAGGTTCGCGCTCTGGAAACACCATATATTTT. Translating it yields CASSSPTGSRSGNTIYF.